Shown below are 18 T cell receptor beta chains from a single sample sequenced in a study of shared clonotypes between healthy human individuals. TCRdb's copy holds only in-frame clones and misses some; the assay was immunoSEQ multiplex PCR. The sample lists approximately 500,000 clones, 81% occurring once. The sample was PBMCs. These receptors all come from a woman aged 40-49 years in good health. Some clones in this sample may be carry-over from other donors' samples.

V usage is TRBV7-2 and J usage is TRBJ2-1, with TRBD2 matching 9 bases. V shed 5 bases, J shed 2 bases, and the junction held 4 bases outside the gene matches. CDR3 length equals 15 residues. Germline values: CDR1 SGHTA, CDR2 FQGNSA. CDR3 nucleotides: TGTGCCAGCAGCCCACTAGCGGGCGCCTACAATGAGCAGTTCTTC. This gives the protein CASSPLAGAYNEQFF.

Concerning this clone itself: A much bigger clone sits one base away, suggesting this may be a read error. The genes are TRBV6-4 and TRBJ2-2; D is uncertain. Germline lookup yields CDR1 MRHNA and CDR2 SNTAGT. Deletions cut 5 bases from V and 5 bases from J, with 6 bases between. The CDR3 spans 12 residues. CDR3 loop: CASSSRTGELFF. As DNA, the CDR3 is TGTGCCAGCAGTTCCCGAACCGGGGAGCTGTTTTTT.

The chain uses TRBV14 and TRBJ2-2, with D maybe TRBD2 (6 bases). Trimming took 2 bases from V and 4 from J, leaving 8 bases between them. Germline V gene sequence: CDR1 SGHDN, CDR2 FVKESK. The CDR3 totals 14 residues. In DNA, the CDR3 is TGTGCCAGCAGCCAAACGACTAGCACCGGGGAGCTGTTTTTT. It yields the protein CASSQTTSTGELFF.

The chain employs TRBV29-1 and TRBJ1-4; no definite D call. The CDR3 contains 14 residues. Trimming took 8 bases from V and 1 from J, leaving 14 bases between them. Germline V gene lookup returns CDR1 SQVTM and CDR2 ANQGSEA. DNA of the CDR3: TGCAGCTGCATGGCCTCGGGAACTAATGAAAAACTGTTTTTT. It is translated as CSCMASGTNEKLFF.

CDR3 bases: TGCGCCAGCAGCTTGGGGACAGGCGATCGGGGCTACACCTTC. Encoded protein: CASSLGTGDRGYTF. This chain uses TRBV5-1 with TRBJ1-2; 7 bases are shared with TRBD1. The germline V gene has CDR1 SGHRS and CDR2 YFSETQ. The CDR3 totals 14 residues. V was pared by 0 bases and J by 8 bases, with 7 bases of the junction left unmatched.

CDR3 residues: CASSLHRPETQYF. For the CDR3, the DNA is TGTGCCAGCAGTTTACACAGACCAGAGACCCAGTACTTC. The chain is built from TRBV28 and TRBJ2-5, with no clear D. This CDR3 contains 13 residues. Trimming removed 2 bases at V and 4 bases at J, with 8 bases between. Germline CDR1 is MDHEN and CDR2 is SYDVKM. Full variable domain (outside the CDR3, taken from reference TRBV28 and TRBJ2-5): DVKVTQSSRYLVKRTGEKVFLECVQDMDHENMFWYRQDPGLGLRLIYFSYDVKMKEKGDIPEGYSVSREKKERFSLILESASTNQTSMYLCASSLHRPETQYFGPGTRLLVL.

About this clone: One base separates it from a far larger clone, so it is likely a read error. The gene calls are TRBV5-6 and TRBJ2-3, with 10 positions matching TRBD2. Looked up from germline, CDR1 is SGHDT and CDR2 is YYEEEE. The CDR3 length is 15 residues. V shed 4 bases and J 6 bases; nucleotides not matched to a gene: 8. In DNA, the CDR3 is TGTGCCAGCAGCCCTGGGGCTAGCGGGAGCGATACGCAGTATTTT. Its translation is CASSPGASGSDTQYF.

The rearrangement links TRBV4-2 to TRBJ2-1, with TRBD2 matching over 8 bases. The V gene end was trimmed by 4 bases and the J gene end by 4 bases; junction bases not matched to a gene: 6. Germline CDR1 and CDR2: LGHNA and YNFKEQ. This CDR3 contains 15 residues. The CDR3 region is CASSLVTGGYNEQFF. The CDR3 nucleotides read TGTGCCAGCAGCCTGGTGACGGGAGGGTACAATGAGCAGTTCTTC.

This clone was recorded a few times. The chain links TRBV4-2 to TRBJ1-1; TRBD1 matches at 7 bases. Losses at the gene ends were 4 bases for V and 0 bases for J; bases not matched to a gene: 14. Looked up from germline, CDR1 is LGHNA and CDR2 is YNFKEQ. The CDR3 is made up of 18 amino acids. DNA for the CDR3: TGTGCCAGCAGCCCACCAGTAGTCGGACAGGTGATGAACACTGAAGCTTTCTTT. Translation: CASSPPVVGQVMNTEAFF.

This clone was observed a single time. V usage is TRBV7-6 and J usage is TRBJ1-2, with D tentatively TRBD1 (6 bases). Germline lookup yields CDR1 SGHVS and CDR2 FNYEAQ. Trimming removed 5 bases at V and 6 bases at J, with 13 bases between. The CDR3 runs 13 residues. CDR3 amino acids: CASSLQGEHGYTF. The CDR3 DNA reads TGTGCCAGCAGCCTACAGGGTGAACATGGCTACACCTTC. Full variable domain (outside the CDR3, taken from reference TRBV7-6 and TRBJ1-2): GAGVSQSPRYKVTKRGQDVALRCDPISGHVSLYWYRQALGQGPEFLTYFNYEAQQDKSGLPNDRFSAERPEGSISTLTIQRTEQRDSAMYRCASSLQGEHGYTFGSGTRLTVV.

This chain connects TRBV5-1 to TRBJ1-3, with D hard to call. Deletions cut 1 base from V and 0 bases from J, with 8 bases between. The CDR3 has 15 residues. Germline V lookup: CDR1 SGHRS, CDR2 YFSETQ. The CDR3 region is CASSLTPSSGNTIYF. CDR3 bases: TGCGCCAGCAGCTTGACACCCAGCTCTGGAAACACCATATATTTT.

The chain recombines TRBV30 with TRBJ2-5; 8 nucleotides align to TRBD2. In germline, CDR1 is GTSNPN, CDR2 SVGIG (reference sequence). This CDR3 spans 13 amino acids. V shed 4 bases and J 5 bases; nucleotides not matched to a gene: 6. This chain's CDR3 is CAWKLRGGETQYF. CDR3 nucleotides: TGTGCCTGGAAGTTACGGGGGGGGGAGACCCAGTACTTC.

A remark on this clone: A much larger clone lies a single base off, so this may be a read error. The chain uses TRBV15 and TRBJ2-5; tentative D call: TRBD1 (6 bases). This CDR3 region has 15 residues. V was trimmed by 5 bases and J by 0 bases, leaving 13 bases between them. CDR1 and CDR2 (germline): LNHNV, YYDKDF (reference sequence). The CDR3 here is CATSGSGQYQETQYF. Here the CDR3 DNA reads TGTGCCACCAGCGGATCCGGACAGTACCAAGAGACCCAGTACTTC. The whole variable domain, filled in from reference TRBV15 and TRBJ2-5, reads DAMVIQNPRYQVTQFGKPVTLSCSQTLNHNVMYWYQQKSSQAPKLLFHYYDKDFNNEADTPDNFQSRRPNTSFCFLDIRSPGLGDTAMYLCATSGSGQYQETQYFGPGTRLLVL.

Turning to this clone: At one end the junction does not follow the germline gene, possibly because of a read error. The chain recombines TRBV7-3 with TRBJ2-7; TRBD2 matches 8 bases. Germline CDR1 is SGHTA and CDR2 is FQGTGA. This CDR3 has 13 residues. The DNA for the CDR3 is TGTGCCAGCGGCTTAGCGGGGCGCTACGAGCAGTACTTC. Residues: CASGLAGRYEQYF.

This chain connects TRBV29-1 to TRBJ2-1; D is unclear. The CDR3 is 13 amino acids. Germline V gives CDR1 SQVTM, CDR2 ANQGSEA. V shed 6 bases and J shed 0 bases, with 9 bases lying between them. CDR3 protein: CSVSRSSYNEQFF. The CDR3 DNA reads as TGCAGCGTGTCCCGGAGCTCCTACAATGAGCAGTTCTTC.

This clone has a count of ten or more. This specimen includes other DNA sequences encoding the same CDR3. CDR3 sequence: CASSYSTGANVLTF. DNA for the CDR3: TGTGCCAGCAGTTACTCGACTGGGGCCAACGTCCTGACTTTC. This chain joins TRBV6-5 and TRBJ2-6; D uncertain. Germline V gene data show CDR1 as MNHEY and CDR2 as SVGAGI. This CDR3 is 14 amino acids long. V was pared by 0 bases and J by 2 bases, with 2 bases between.

This clone has ten or more counts. The same CDR3 can be traced to other DNA sequences in this sample. The rearrangement links TRBV30 to TRBJ1-2; D unresolved. Germline V CDR1 and CDR2: GTSNPN, SVGIG (reference sequence). The CDR3 is 13 residues long. With 4 bases removed from V and 3 bases from J, the gap between germline ends came to 12 bases. The CDR3 reads CAWTKGGDYGYTF. DNA of the CDR3: TGTGCCTGGACCAAGGGTGGCGACTATGGCTACACCTTC.

On this clone itself: A far larger clone is one base from this, pointing to a likely read error. Other nucleotide sequences from this sample produce the same CDR3. The rearrangement joins TRBV6-1 to TRBJ1-1; TRBD1 is a possible D gene (6 bases). The germline V and J ends were trimmed by 1 base and 3 bases, with 12 bases remaining between them. There are 15 residues in the CDR3. Germline CDR1 MNHNS, CDR2 SASEGT. The CDR3 coding sequence is TGTGCCAGCAGTGAAGAGGTGGGGGCTTACACTGAAGCTTTCTTT. Translated: CASSEEVGAYTEAFF.